A single sample is the source of the 21 T cell receptor beta chains below, sequenced in a study of blood T cell repertoires in COVID-19. The method was immunoSEQ multiplex PCR; TCRdb's version includes in-frame clones alone and lacks a portion of them. The sample records more than 65,000 clones, 87% being singletons. The sequenced sample was peripheral blood. Every receptor here comes from a man aged 55 to 70 with acute or convalescent COVID-19.

V is TRBV10-1 and J is TRBJ2-3; D call uncertain. V was pared by 6 bases and J by 5 bases, with 9 bases between. The CDR3 loop spans 12 amino acids. Germline V CDR1 and CDR2: WNHNN, SYGVQD (reference sequence). The CDR3 loop is CASSEAGDTQYF. In DNA form, the CDR3 reads TGCGCCAGCAGCGAAGCAGGAGATACGCAGTATTTT.

This clone has just one count. The rearrangement links TRBV27 to TRBJ2-3, with 7 bases identical to TRBD2. There are 14 residues in the CDR3. CDR1 and CDR2 (germline): MNHEY, SMNVEV (reference sequence). The V and J ends lost 3 bases and 7 bases, in that order; junction bases with no gene match: 7. CDR3 bases: TGTGCCAGCAGTTTGGGGGGGGTCTTTAATACGCAGTATTTT. Its protein product is CASSLGGVFNTQYF.

The chain joins TRBV30 to TRBJ1-2; D is unresolved. The V and J ends lost 1 base and 1 base respectively, with 10 bases between them. From germline, CDR1 is GTSNPN and CDR2 SVGIG (reference sequence). The CDR3 is made up of 14 amino acids. The CDR3 sequence is CAWSDGALNYGYTF. The CDR3 DNA reads as TGTGCCTGGAGTGACGGAGCCCTTAACTATGGCTACACCTTC.

The J gene is TRBJ1-2, the V gene TRBV4-1, with D hard to call. Looked up from germline, CDR1 is MGHRA and CDR2 is YSYEKL. The V end lost 0 bases, the J end lost 5 bases, and 10 bases lay between the germline ends. The CDR3 consists of 14 residues. CDR3 sequence: CASSQDLRDYGYTF. CDR3 nucleotides: TGCGCCAGCAGCCAAGATTTGCGGGATTATGGCTACACCTTC.

The chain has TRBV5-8 and TRBJ1-5, with 9 bases matching TRBD1. The junction had 5 bases not matched to a gene; V was cut back by 1 base and J by 0 bases. The germline CDR1 and CDR2 sequences are SGHTS and YDEGEE. The CDR3 extends over 17 amino acids. CDR3 nucleotides: TGTGCCAGCAGCTTGAAGGGACAGGGCTTTAGCAATCAGCCCCAGCATTTT. It encodes CASSLKGQGFSNQPQHF.

There are a few counts of this clone. The chain is built from TRBV30 and TRBJ1-2; TRBD1 might be the D (5 bases). Germline CDR1 and CDR2: GTSNPN and SVGIG (reference sequence). With 0 bases removed from V and 6 bases from J, the gap between germline ends came to 17 bases. The CDR3 totals 15 residues. The CDR3 loop reads CAWSVLLSRVNGYTF. DNA of the CDR3: TGTGCCTGGAGTGTACTGTTGAGCAGGGTTAATGGCTACACCTTC.

The chain employs TRBV2 and TRBJ2-2; possible D gene TRBD2, 6 bases. Germline loops: CDR1 SNHLY, CDR2 FYNNEI. V gave up 3 bases and J gave up 3 bases, with 14 bases separating them. CDR3 length equals 16 residues. The CDR3 loop is CASSDGTADDTGELFF. CDR3 bases: TGTGCCAGCAGTGATGGGACTGCCGACGACACCGGGGAGCTGTTTTTT.

The chain combines TRBV7-2 with TRBJ2-5, with 9 bases identical to TRBD1. V dropped 5 bases and J dropped 5; count of bases not matched to a gene: 6. CDR3 size: 14 residues. The V gene's germline CDR1 is SGHTA and CDR2 FQGNSA. Here the CDR3 reads CASSPGGTGETQYF. The DNA for the CDR3 is TGTGCCAGCAGCCCTGGGGGGACAGGGGAGACCCAGTACTTC.

V and J are TRBV5-4 and TRBJ2-2; a possible D gene is TRBD1 (6 bases). Germline-derived CDR1 and CDR2 are SGHNT and YYREEE (reference sequence). This CDR3 is built from 17 residues. V was shortened by 4 bases and J by 2 bases, with 18 bases between the two germline ends. The CDR3 is CASSPPRSGTNTGELFF. CDR3 nucleotide sequence: TGTGCCAGCAGCCCACCGAGATCGGGGACAAACACCGGGGAGCTGTTTTTT.

This clone was found once. The rearrangement links TRBV5-1 to TRBJ1-2; 9 nucleotides match TRBD1. Germline CDR1 reads SGHRS; CDR2 reads YFSETQ. The CDR3 is 16 amino acids. Losses at the gene ends were 1 base for V and 0 bases for J; bases not matched to a gene: 4. The CDR3 sequence: CASSLNRGPSNYGYTF. CDR3 bases: TGCGCCAGCAGCTTGAACAGGGGGCCGTCTAACTATGGCTACACCTTC.

This clone has just a few counts. The V call is TRBV29-1, the J call TRBJ1-1; 7 bases line up with TRBD1. CDR1 is SQVTM and CDR2 is ANQGSEA in the germline V gene. V trimming: 3 bases; J trimming: 4 bases; junction bases outside the gene matches: 11. This CDR3 has 15 residues. The CDR3 loop reads CSVEVSVAGGTEAFF. The CDR3 nucleotides are TGCAGCGTTGAGGTTTCGGTGGCAGGGGGCACTGAAGCTTTCTTT. The full variable domain, with the rest looked up from reference TRBV29-1 and TRBJ1-1, is SAVISQKPSRDICQRGTSLTIQCQVDSQVTMMFWYRQQPGQSLTLIATANQGSEATYESGFVIDKFPISRPNLTFSTLTVSNMSPEDSSIYLCSVEVSVAGGTEAFFGQGTRLTVV.

This chain links TRBV29-1 with TRBJ1-4; 8 bases line up with TRBD1. The germline CDR1 and CDR2 sequences are SQVTM and ANQGSEA. This CDR3 is 12 amino acids long. V trimming: 7 bases; J trimming: 7 bases; junction bases outside the gene matches: 5. The CDR3: CSARTGGEKLFF. As DNA, the CDR3 is TGCAGCGCTCGAACAGGGGGTGAAAAACTGTTTTTT.

This chain links TRBV7-2 with TRBJ1-1; 7 bases match TRBD1. Germline V gives CDR1 SGHTA, CDR2 FQGNSA. This CDR3 is built from 17 residues. Trimming removed 4 bases from V and 2 bases from J; junction bases left unmatched: 13. The CDR3 DNA reads TGTGCCAGCAGCTCCAGACAGGGCCCTAGTCTCAACACTGAAGCTTTCTTT. Encoded protein: CASSSRQGPSLNTEAFF.

This rearrangement joins TRBV2 to TRBJ1-1; a possible D gene is TRBD1 (5 bases). Germline V gene lookup returns CDR1 SNHLY and CDR2 FYNNEI. CDR3 length: 14 amino acids. Trimming pared 7 bases from V and 6 bases from J, leaving 18 bases between. This CDR3 reads CASMLVGEGAEAFF. In nucleotides, the CDR3 is TGTGCCAGCATGTTGGTAGGGGAAGGGGCTGAAGCTTTCTTT.

V and J are TRBV6-1 and TRBJ1-4; maybe TRBD1 (6 bases). There are 13 residues in the CDR3. The V gene lost 3 bases and the J gene lost 8 bases, with 10 bases spanning the gap. The germline CDR1 and CDR2 sequences are MNHNS and SASEGT. DNA for the CDR3: TGTGCCAGCAGTGAGGGGGCAAGGGAAAAACTGTTTTTT. This gives the protein CASSEGAREKLFF.

The sample holds one count of this clone. V is TRBV7-2 and J is TRBJ1-2; D gene unclear. Trimming cost V 5 bases and J 8 bases, with 18 bases left between them. The CDR3 covers 14 residues. Germline V gene data show CDR1 as SGHTA and CDR2 as FQGNSA. CDR3 amino acids: CASSQSSGVGGYTF. The CDR3 DNA reads as TGTGCCAGCAGCCAAAGTTCGGGAGTTGGCGGCTACACCTTC. Full variable domain (remainder filled in from reference TRBV7-2 and TRBJ1-2): GAGVSQSPSNKVTEKGKDVELRCDPISGHTALYWYRQSLGQGLEFLIYFQGNSAPDKSGLPSDRFSAERTGGSVSTLTIQRTQQEDSAVYLCASSQSSGVGGYTFGSGTRLTVV.

The gene calls are TRBV3-1 (or the pseudogene TRBV3-2) and TRBJ2-1; TRBD2 aligns across 11 bases. The CDR3 consists of 17 residues. V dropped 3 bases and J dropped 3; count of bases not matched to a gene: 7. Germline loops: CDR1 LGHDT, CDR2 YNNKEL (reference sequence). CDR3 sequence reads: CASSQTTLAGGYNEQFF. CDR3 nucleotides: TGTGCCAGCAGCCAGACTACTCTAGCGGGGGGCTACAATGAGCAGTTCTTC.

This sequence joins TRBV30 and TRBJ1-5, with a tentative D call TRBD1 (5 bases). CDR1 and CDR2 (germline): GTSNPN, SVGIG (reference sequence). Trimming shortened V by 0 bases and J by 0 bases, and 9 bases separated the two germline ends. This CDR3 contains 15 residues. The CDR3 loop reads CAWSVGASSNQPQHF. The CDR3 nucleotides read TGTGCCTGGAGTGTTGGGGCGAGTAGCAATCAGCCCCAGCATTTT.

The V call is TRBV11-2, the J call TRBJ2-5, with D tentatively TRBD2 (5 bases). The V and J ends lost 6 bases and 5 bases respectively, with 7 bases between them. This CDR3 has 11 residues. Germline loops: CDR1 SGHAT, CDR2 FQNNGV. In nucleotides, the CDR3 is TGTGCCAGCAGTAGAGGGGAGACCCAGTACTTC. It codes for CASSRGETQYF.

This chain connects TRBV18 to TRBJ2-1, with TRBD1 as a possible D gene (6 bases). The CDR3 is made up of 17 amino acids. V was shortened by 4 bases and J by 7 bases, with 23 bases between the two germline ends. Germline V gene lookup returns CDR1 KGHSH and CDR2 LQKENI. DNA for the CDR3: TGTGCCAGCTCACGAACCCGAGGACAGACTACTACTAATGAGCAGTTCTTC. This sequence encodes CASSRTRGQTTTNEQFF.

V gene TRBV19 combines with J gene TRBJ2-2; TRBD1 aligns across 10 bases. Germline V lookup: CDR1 LNHDA, CDR2 SQIVND (reference sequence). V lost 7 bases and J lost 5; bases outside the gene matches: 7. This CDR3 has 15 amino acids. As DNA, the CDR3 is TGTGCCAGTAAAGAGGGGACAGGGGTAACCGGGGAGCTGTTTTTT. Residues: CASKEGTGVTGELFF.